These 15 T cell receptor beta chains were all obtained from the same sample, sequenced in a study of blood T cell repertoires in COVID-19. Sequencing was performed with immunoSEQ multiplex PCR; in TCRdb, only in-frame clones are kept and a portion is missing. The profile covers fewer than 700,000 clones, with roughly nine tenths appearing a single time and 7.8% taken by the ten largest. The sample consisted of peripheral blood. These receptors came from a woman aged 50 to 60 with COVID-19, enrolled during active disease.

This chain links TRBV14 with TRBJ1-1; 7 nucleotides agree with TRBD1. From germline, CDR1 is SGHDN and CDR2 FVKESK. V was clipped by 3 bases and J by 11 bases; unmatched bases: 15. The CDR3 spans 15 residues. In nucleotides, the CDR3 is TGTGCCAGCAGCCATGGGGGGACAGCGCTCCTGGGGGCTTTCTTT. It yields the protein CASSHGGTALLGAFF.

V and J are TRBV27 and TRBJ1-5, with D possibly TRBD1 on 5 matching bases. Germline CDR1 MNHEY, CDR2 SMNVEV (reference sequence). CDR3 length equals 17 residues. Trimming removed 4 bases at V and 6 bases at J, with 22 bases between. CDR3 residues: CASSSSLEFRERQPQHF. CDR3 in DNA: TGTGCCAGCAGTTCTTCATTAGAGTTCAGGGAACGTCAGCCCCAGCATTTT.

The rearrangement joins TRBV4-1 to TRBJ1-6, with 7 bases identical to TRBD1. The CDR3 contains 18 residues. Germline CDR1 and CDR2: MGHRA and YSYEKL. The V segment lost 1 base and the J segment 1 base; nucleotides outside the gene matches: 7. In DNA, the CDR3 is TGCGCCAGCAGCCAAGGCCGGGGCAGGGGGTCCTATAATTCACCCCTCCACTTT. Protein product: CASSQGRGRGSYNSPLHF.

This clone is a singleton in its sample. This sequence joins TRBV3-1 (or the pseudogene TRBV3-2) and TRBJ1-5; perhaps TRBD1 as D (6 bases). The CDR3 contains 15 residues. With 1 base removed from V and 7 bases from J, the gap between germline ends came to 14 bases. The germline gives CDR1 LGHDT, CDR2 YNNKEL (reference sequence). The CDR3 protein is CASSQGGTRGQPQHF. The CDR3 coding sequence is TGTGCCAGCAGCCAAGGGGGGACCAGGGGACAGCCCCAGCATTTT.

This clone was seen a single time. The CDR3 region is CASSMTGVDQPQHF. The CDR3 DNA reads TGTGCCAGTAGTATGACAGGGGTGGATCAGCCCCAGCATTTT. This chain uses TRBV19 with TRBJ1-5, with 8 bases identical to TRBD1. The germline CDR1 and CDR2 sequences are LNHDA and SQIVND (reference sequence). The junction had 3 bases not matched to a gene; V was cut back by 3 bases and J by 5 bases. CDR3 length: 14 residues.

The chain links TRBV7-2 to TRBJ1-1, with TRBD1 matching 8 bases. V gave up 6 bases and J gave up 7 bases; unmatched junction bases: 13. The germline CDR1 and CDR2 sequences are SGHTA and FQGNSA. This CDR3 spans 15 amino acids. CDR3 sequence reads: CASRDPFGTGVEAFF. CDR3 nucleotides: TGTGCCAGCAGGGACCCCTTCGGGACAGGAGTTGAAGCTTTCTTT. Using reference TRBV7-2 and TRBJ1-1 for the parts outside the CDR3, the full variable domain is GAGVSQSPSNKVTEKGKDVELRCDPISGHTALYWYRQSLGQGLEFLIYFQGNSAPDKSGLPSDRFSAERTGGSVSTLTIQRTQQEDSAVYLCASRDPFGTGVEAFFGQGTRLTVV.

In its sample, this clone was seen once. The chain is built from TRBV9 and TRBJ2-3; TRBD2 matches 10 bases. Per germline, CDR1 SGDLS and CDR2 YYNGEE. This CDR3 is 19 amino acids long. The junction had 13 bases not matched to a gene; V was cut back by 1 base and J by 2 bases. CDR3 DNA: TGTGCCAGCAGCGTAAGCCTGGGGATACTAGCGGGGTCCACAGATACGCAGTATTTT. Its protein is CASSVSLGILAGSTDTQYF. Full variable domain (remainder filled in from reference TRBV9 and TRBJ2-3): DSGVTQTPKHLITATGQRVTLRCSPRSGDLSVYWYQQSLDQGLQFLIQYYNGEERAKGNILERFSAQQFPDLHSELNLSSLELGDSALYFCASSVSLGILAGSTDTQYFGPGTRLTVL.

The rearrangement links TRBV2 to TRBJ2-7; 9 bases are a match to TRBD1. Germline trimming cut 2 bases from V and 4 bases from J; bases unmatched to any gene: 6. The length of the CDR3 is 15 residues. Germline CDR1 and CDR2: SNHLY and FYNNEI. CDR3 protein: CASSEIGTGYYEQYF. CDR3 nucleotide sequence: TGTGCCAGCAGTGAAATTGGGACAGGGTATTACGAGCAGTACTTC.

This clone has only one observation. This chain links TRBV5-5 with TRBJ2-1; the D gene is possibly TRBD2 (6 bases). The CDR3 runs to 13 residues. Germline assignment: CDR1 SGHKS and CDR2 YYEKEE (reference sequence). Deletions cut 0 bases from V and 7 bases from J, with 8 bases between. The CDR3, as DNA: TGTGCCAGCAGCTTGGGTGCGGGGAATGAGCAGTTCTTC. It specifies CASSLGAGNEQFF.

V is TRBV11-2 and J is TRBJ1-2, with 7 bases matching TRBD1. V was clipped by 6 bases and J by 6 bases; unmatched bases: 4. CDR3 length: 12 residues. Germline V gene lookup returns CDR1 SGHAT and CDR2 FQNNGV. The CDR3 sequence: CASRTGMDGYTF. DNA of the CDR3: TGTGCCAGCAGGACAGGGATGGATGGCTACACCTTC.

DNA for the CDR3: TGTGCCTGGAGTGAAACAGGCCCAGGCGGAGAGACCCAGTACTTC. It codes for CAWSETGPGGETQYF. The J gene is TRBJ2-5, the V gene TRBV30; TRBD1 is a possible D gene (5 bases). The V end lost 1 base, the J end lost 4 bases, and 16 bases lay between the germline ends. The CDR3 length is 15 residues. Per germline, CDR1 GTSNPN and CDR2 SVGIG (reference sequence).

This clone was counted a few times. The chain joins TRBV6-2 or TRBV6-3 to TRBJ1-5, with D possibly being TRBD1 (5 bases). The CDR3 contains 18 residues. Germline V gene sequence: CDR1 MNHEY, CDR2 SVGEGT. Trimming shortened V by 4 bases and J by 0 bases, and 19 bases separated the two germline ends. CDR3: CASSFDRAFTYSNQPQHF. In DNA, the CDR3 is TGTGCCAGCAGTTTCGACAGAGCGTTCACTTATAGCAATCAGCCCCAGCATTTT.

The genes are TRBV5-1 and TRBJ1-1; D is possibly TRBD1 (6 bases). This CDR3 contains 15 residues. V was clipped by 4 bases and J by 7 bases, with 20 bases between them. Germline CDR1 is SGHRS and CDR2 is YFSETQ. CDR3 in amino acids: CASSDPGQRGFEAFF. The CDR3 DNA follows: TGCGCCAGCAGCGACCCGGGACAAAGGGGATTTGAAGCTTTCTTT. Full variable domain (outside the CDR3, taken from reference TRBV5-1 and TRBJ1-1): KAGVTQTPRYLIKTRGQQVTLSCSPISGHRSVSWYQQTPGQGLQFLFEYFSETQRNKGNFPGRFSGRQFSNSRSEMNVSTLELGDSALYLCASSDPGQRGFEAFFGQGTRLTVV.

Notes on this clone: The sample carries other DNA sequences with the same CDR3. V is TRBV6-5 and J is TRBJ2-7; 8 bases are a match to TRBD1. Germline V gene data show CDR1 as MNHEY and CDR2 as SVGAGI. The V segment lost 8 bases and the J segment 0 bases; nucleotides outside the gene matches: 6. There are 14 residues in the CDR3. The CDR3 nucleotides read TGTGCCAGCCGAACCGGGACAGGCTCCTACGAGCAGTACTTC. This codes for CASRTGTGSYEQYF.

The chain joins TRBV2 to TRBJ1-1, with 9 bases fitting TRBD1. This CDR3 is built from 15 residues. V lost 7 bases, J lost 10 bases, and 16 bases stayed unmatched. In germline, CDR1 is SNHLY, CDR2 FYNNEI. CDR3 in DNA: TGTGCCAGCAACCTTACCCCAATTCCGACAGGGGGAGCTTTCTTT. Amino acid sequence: CASNLTPIPTGGAFF.